This T cell receptor beta chain was recovered during a study of blood T cell repertoires in COVID-19 (dated by TCRdb to about 2020). At the level of the whole study: Collaborator samples came from the United States, Italy and Spain and covered acute and convalescent phases of COVID-19. A de-identified subject ID, COVID-19 status, age in years and sex were almost always included in the sample metadata. The repertoires were released in a freely available public database intended as a resource for research on the immune response to SARS-CoV-2. The prospective study material was composed of cDNA or gDNA derived from T cells, B-cell-depleted T cells, or PBMCs. HLA class I and class II types, where available, came from metadata supplied by the sample provider rather than from assay-based typing. Deeply sampled blood TCRbeta repertoires from subjects exposed to, actively infected with, or recovered from COVID-19 were included in the dataset. The samples were drawn from two sources: the first 160 participants of the ongoing ImmuneRACE study, and approximately 1,300 subjects contributed by 6 global collaborators. General findings and caveats noted by the study authors: The quantity of clinical and demographic metadata differed by source and by participant and was supplied without curation.

Points on this clone: The target of this receptor is not known. Per-base qualities were not stored, and no clone one base away is much larger.

Participants in the prospective study were enrolled through a virtual design, were aged about 18 to 89 years, and lived in 24 United States geographic areas. In the prospective study, cohorts were assigned on the basis of participant-reported clinical history obtained from a screening survey and a study questionnaire. Recovered participants in ImmuneRACE Cohort 3 were defined by two consecutive negative NP/OP PCR tests, clearance by a healthcare professional, or resolution of symptoms. Each participant in the prospective study had whole blood, serum and a nasopharyngeal or oropharyngeal swab collected by mobile phlebotomists. Prospective study participants could optionally give additional blood draws and questionnaires over a roughly two-month period. Blood samples from the prospective study were shipped frozen or at room temperature prior to DNA extraction. TCRbeta CDR3 regions were amplified from genomic DNA by means of the immunoSEQ Assay, a bias-controlled multiplex PCR. On the authors' methods: Within the assay, amplification of reference gene primers was used to estimate how many nucleated cells each sample contained. To quantify the absolute abundance of each unique TCRbeta CDR3 rearrangement, sequence reads were collapsed and filtered. For each sample, productive Simpson clonality was calculated by taking the square root of Simpson's diversity index across productive rearrangements. Not all clones reach the TCRdb copy of this immuneACCESS table, which keeps in-frame sequences only. Checked studies attribute under half of the gap to unresolved V genes and leave the rest unexplained. That table gives V, J and clone size, and the DNA gave D and trimming. The sample table contains roughly 400,000 clones; only one count was recorded for 80% to 95% of them. Around 0.6% of the sample rests with the top ten.

Including the terminal cysteine and phenylalanine, the CDR3 comprises 14 residues. Of the read, only the CDR3 DNA is kept; its 42 bases are in frame from base 1. Via the germline V gene, CDR1 is SQVTM and CDR2 ANQGSEA. Compared with germline, V lacks 8 bases and J lacks 10 bases; bases without a gene match: 11. The chain is made from TRBV29-1 and TRBJ2-1; 13 nucleotides in the junction match TRBD2. This TCR derives from a man aged 18 to 29 who had recovered from COVID-19. Sequencing input: PBMCs or T cells enriched from blood (not recorded which). The CDR3 loop reads CSSRTSGRLEEQFF. Here is the DNA: TGCAGCTCCCGGACTAGCGGGAGACTCGAAGAGCAGTTCTTC.